This T cell receptor beta chain was identified in a study of blood T cells in healthy people across ages. Healthy Caucasian individuals from Russia aged roughly 6 to 100 were enrolled as donors. Extraction yielded at least 6 micrograms of total RNA per sample. Trimming cost V 3 bases and J 2 bases; bases outside gene matches: 8. Germline values: CDR1 KGHDR, CDR2 SFDVKD. The CDR3 loop spans 17 amino acids. This clonotype has more than one count but fewer than ten. What it binds is not known. The use of a sample-barcoded 5' primer and a J-beta primer mix characterized a second PCR of about 6 to 12 cycles. Each sample yielded at least 3 million CDR3-containing paired-end reads. From the 5' RACE reads, TCRdb called clonotypes with MiXCR, one entry per CDR3 protein. This table has about 1.4 million distinct CDR3 sequences, 45% to 70% appearing once. Study observations and caveats: Older age coincided with a roughly linear decline in TCR beta diversity per million T cells.

This sequence joins TRBV24-1 and TRBJ2-3, with 9 bases matching TRBD1. Sequencing was carried out using blood. The clonotype originates from a man aged 18 to 35 in good health. CDR3 sequence reads: CATSDKTGGGHTDTQYF. The CDR3 nucleotides are TGTGCCACCAGTGATAAAACAGGGGGCGGACACACAGATACGCAGTATTTT.